Given below is one TCR beta chain in context. It lacks a known antigen. Base qualities are not recorded, but no much larger clone differs from it by a single base. The CDR3 regions of human TCRbeta chains were analyzed by immunosequencing. In the source study's methods: Repertoire TCRs were matched against a reference library of SARS-CoV-2-specific TCRs generated with the MIRA antigen-specificity platform. Breadth was defined as the fraction of unique TCRs that were SARS-CoV-2-associated. Depth was defined as the fraction of total T cells that were SARS-CoV-2-associated. Each spike-specific TCR was assigned to its reactive spike region and to a CD4 or CD8 class using the MIRA data. Log10-transformed breadth and depth values were compared by one-way ANOVA with Sidak's multiple comparisons tests. TCRdb provides this immuneACCESS table in a form limited to in-frame rearrangements. Some clones are lacking; in checked studies, under half of them reflect an unresolved V gene, and why the rest are absent is not known. V, J and clone size are those of that table, while D and trimming were read from the DNA. In this sample the table shows 90,000 to 150,000 clones, under 85% of which occur a single time. Around 6.2% of the sample belongs to the ten largest clones.

This sample is drawn from a study of T cell responses to AZD1222 COVID-19 vaccine (dated by TCRdb to the early 2020s). Study-level background: AZD1222 recipients given second doses at about 4 weeks or at about 12 weeks were pooled, since spike-specific TCR depth and breadth were not found to differ between the two schedules. TCR sequencing covered fewer than 250 trial participants: roughly 200 given two doses of AZD1222 and 26 given two doses of MenACWY control vaccine. Trial participants were enrolled by age into subgroups of 18-55, 56-69 and 70-plus years, and around 150, 28 and 57 TCR-sequenced participants, respectively, were included in these subgroups.

V loses 0 bases of germline sequence and J loses 0 bases, and the interval between the two ends is 15 bases. Looking up the germline V gene yields CDR1 SGHRS and CDR2 YFSETQ. From the cysteine through the phenylalanine, the CDR3 covers 17 amino acids. Solely the CDR3 DNA is kept, with 51 bases framed from the first base. The meaning of the sample's time point label: baseline before first vaccination. Samples from vaccinated people were obtained from the UK trials COV001 and COV002, which included a single-blind randomized controlled phase 2/3 trial of AZD1222 (ChAdOx1 nCoV-19) in healthy adults. For TCRbeta chain sequencing, PBMC samples were collected from trial participants at day 0 and at day 28 after the second dose. Study-wide findings and limitations: In the small 56-69-year group, the increase in depth fell short of significance, most likely because of low power. Epitopes outside the regions mutated in the B.1.351 and B.1.1.7 variants were reportedly recognized by nearly half of the unique spike-specific TCRs. Conclusions about previously exposed vaccinees were limited because only six AZD1222 recipients were SARS-CoV-2 seropositive at baseline. CD4 TCRs associated with the vaccine covered the entire spike protein, and the dominant responses were in regions 160-218 and 743-854. Because no samples from the day 14 peak response were available, repertoires could be characterized only after the peak T cell response. A significant rise in spike-specific TCR breadth and depth was observed after two AZD1222 doses relative to day 0 and relative to MenACWY recipients. Participants were mostly white British and included more females than males, and it was suggested by the authors that clonal diversity may have been underestimated.

The rearrangement joined TRBV5-1 to TRBJ1-1, with TRBD1 tentatively as D gene (6 bases match). This clonotype originated in an adult in good health. Source: peripheral blood, taken on day 0 of AZD1222 vaccination. The sequenced DNA: TGCGCCAGCAGCTTGGCCAGGGGCAATTTCATGAACACTGAAGCTTTCTTT. It specifies CASSLARGNFMNTEAFF.